This T cell receptor beta chain was captured by sequencing in a study of T-cell memory formation after mild COVID-19 (dated by TCRdb to the early 2020s). With respect to the entire study: Most TCR sequence clusters were specific to one of the two donors. In two donors, T-cell clones that expanded and contracted after mild COVID-19 were tracked by sequencing TCRalpha and TCRbeta repertoires over time. Two young, previously healthy adult volunteers, one female and one male, were included in the cohort.

To note about this clonotype: Its antigen is still unknown. There are no base qualities to consult, and no much larger clone falls within one base.

Overall results and qualifications from the work: Contracting CD4+ clones were located mainly in the CM and EM memory subsets, whereas CD8+ clones were found to be enriched in EMRA. Clones contracting from day 15 to 85 had balanced CD4/CD8 phenotypes, while a second wave expanding from day 15 to 37 was biased towards CD4+. SARS-CoV-2 specificity of the second-wave clones peaking on day 37 was not confirmed. The study included only a couple of mild cases, and larger cohorts that include severe cases with pre-infection samples were judged to be necessary. Some responding clones were detected in pre-infection memory, which suggested that pre-existing cross-reactive memory T cells had joined the SARS-CoV-2 response.

PBMCs were isolated by Ficoll-Paque density gradient centrifugation. Taken from the germline V gene, the CDR1 and CDR2 loops are SGDLS and YYNGEE. Here V drops 3 bases and J drops 4 bases, and the junction holds 7 bases not matched to any gene. From its cysteine to its phenylalanine, the CDR3 spans 15 amino acids. Only the CDR3 part of the read is kept: 45 bases, read in frame from the first base. For sequencing, an Illumina NovaSeq 6000 was employed. TCRalpha and TCRbeta cDNA libraries were constructed by 5'RACE with constant-segment primers, with sample barcodes and unique molecular identifiers being introduced. Trizol reagent was used to extract RNA from every sample. Amplification of the libraries took two PCR steps, and the second step added a second sample barcode plus Illumina TruSeq adapters. Sequencing of libraries was performed on an Illumina NovaSeq with 2 x 150 bp paired-end reads. The authors' pipeline ran thus. With migec v1.2.7, reads were demultiplexed and then collapsed into UMI-guided consensus sequences. Using mixcr v2.1.11, UMI consensuses were aligned to TRA and TRB V and J templates and then assembled into clonotypes. A clonotype was counted as expanded or contracted only when both edgeR and NoisET called the clonotype significant, with the noise models trained on biological replicates. For edgeR calls, the thresholds were a false discovery rate-adjusted p below 0.01 and a log2 fold-change of 1. As an exploratory analysis of dynamics, max-normalized trajectories of the 1000 most abundant clonotypes were examined by PCA with hierarchical clustering. Separately sequenced CD4+ and CD8+ repertoires were used to assign a CD4 or CD8 phenotype to each responding clone. Starting from the raw public reads, TCRdb applied fastp trimming at Q25, assembled clones with MiXCR and retained in-frame beta chains. Each entry merges the rows of one CDR3 protein and shows their most common DNA and genes. The V and J calls shown here were made by TCRdb, not taken from the authors' results. Present in this sample are roughly 580,000 distinct CDR3 sequences, 18% of which were seen just once. The ten largest clones add up to around 12% of the sample.

The rearrangement combines TRBV9 with TRBJ2-1; TRBD1 lines up with 7 middle nucleotides. The TCR comes from an adult woman who had mild COVID-19 (a few samples of this study predate the infection). The sample titles of this study are shuffled in the database, so cell type and time point are left out; the donor was told from shared clones. The source material was PBMCs or a T cell subset sorted from them (not recorded which). The CDR3 amino acid sequence is: CASSADRAGYNEQFF. The DNA is as follows: TGTGCCAGCAGCGCTGACAGGGCCGGGTACAATGAGCAGTTCTTC.